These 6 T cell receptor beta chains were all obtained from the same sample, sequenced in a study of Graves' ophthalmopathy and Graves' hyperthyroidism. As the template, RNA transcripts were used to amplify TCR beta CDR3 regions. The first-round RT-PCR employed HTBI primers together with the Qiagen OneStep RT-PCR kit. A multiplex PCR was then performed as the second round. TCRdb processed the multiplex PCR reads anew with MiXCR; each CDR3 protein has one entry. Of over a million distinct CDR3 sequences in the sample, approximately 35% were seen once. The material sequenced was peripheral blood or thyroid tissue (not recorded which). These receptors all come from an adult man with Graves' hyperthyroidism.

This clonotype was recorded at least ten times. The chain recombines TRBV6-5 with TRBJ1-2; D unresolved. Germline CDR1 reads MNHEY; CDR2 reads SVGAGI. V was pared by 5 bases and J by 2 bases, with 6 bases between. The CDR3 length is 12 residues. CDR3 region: CASSPENYGYTF. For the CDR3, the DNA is TGTGCCAGCAGTCCCGAGAACTATGGCTACACCTTC.

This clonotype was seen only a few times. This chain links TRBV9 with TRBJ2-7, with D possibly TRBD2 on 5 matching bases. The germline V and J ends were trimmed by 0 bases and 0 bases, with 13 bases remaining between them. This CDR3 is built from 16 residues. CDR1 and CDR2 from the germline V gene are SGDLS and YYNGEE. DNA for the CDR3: TGTGCCAGCAGCGTAGCCCCCAGAGGGAGCTCCTACGAGCAGTACTTC. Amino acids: CASSVAPRGSSYEQYF.

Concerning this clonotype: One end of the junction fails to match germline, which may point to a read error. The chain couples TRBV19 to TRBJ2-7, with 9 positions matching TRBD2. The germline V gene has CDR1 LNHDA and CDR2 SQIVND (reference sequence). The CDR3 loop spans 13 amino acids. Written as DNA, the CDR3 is TGTGCCAGTAGTATAACTAGCGGGTACGATCAGTACTTC. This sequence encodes CASSITSGYDQYF.

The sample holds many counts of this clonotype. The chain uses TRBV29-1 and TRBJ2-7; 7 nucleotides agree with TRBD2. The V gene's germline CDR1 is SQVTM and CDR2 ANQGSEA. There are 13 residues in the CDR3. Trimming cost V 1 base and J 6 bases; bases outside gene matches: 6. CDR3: CSVEGGRALEQYF. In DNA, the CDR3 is TGCAGCGTTGAAGGTGGGAGGGCGCTCGAGCAGTACTTC.

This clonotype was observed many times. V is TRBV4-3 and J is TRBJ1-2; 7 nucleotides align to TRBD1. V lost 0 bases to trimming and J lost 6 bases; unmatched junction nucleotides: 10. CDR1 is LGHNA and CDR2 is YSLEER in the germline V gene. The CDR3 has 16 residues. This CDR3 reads CASSQDRGRQGNGYTF. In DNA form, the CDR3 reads TGCGCCAGCAGCCAAGATCGAGGGCGACAGGGAAATGGCTACACCTTC.

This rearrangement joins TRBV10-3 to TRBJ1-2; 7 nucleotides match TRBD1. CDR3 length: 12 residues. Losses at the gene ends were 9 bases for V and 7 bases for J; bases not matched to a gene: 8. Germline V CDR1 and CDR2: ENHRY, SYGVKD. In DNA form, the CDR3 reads TGTGCCATTTCAGGGGGTGAGGGTGGCTACACCTTC. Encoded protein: CAISGGEGGYTF.